The T cell receptor (beta chain) described here comes from a study of molecular identifiers for immune sequencing clone quantification. Deletions cut 4 bases from V and 11 bases from J, with 18 bases between. Germline CDR1 and CDR2: MNHEY and SMNVEV (reference sequence). This CDR3 has 13 amino acids. This clonotype has at least ten counts. Previously reported methods and listed TCR primers produced the bulk TCR libraries. TCRdb redid the calling of the PCR reads with MiXCR, one entry per CDR3 protein. The sample comprises about 640,000 distinct CDR3 sequences, nearly 20% of which are singletons, and 0.7% to 1% rests with the top ten.

The receptor's source is a human donor in good health. Some libraries in this study had Jurkat cell RNA spiked in. This chain links TRBV27 with TRBJ2-7; D remains unclear. The sample comprised naive CD8+ T cells from blood, with Jurkat cell RNA spiked in. Subset noted: FACS-sorted CD8+CD4-CCR7+CD45RA+ naive T cells. In DNA form, the CDR3 reads TGTGCCAGCAGTTCGTCAACTGGACCCAAAAAGTACTTC. Its translation: CASSSSTGPKKYF.